Given below is one T cell receptor (beta chain) in context. These data are taken from a study of blood T cell repertoires in COVID-19. Background on the study: Material from acute and convalescent COVID-19 was sourced from the United States, Italy and Spain. Sources were T cells, B-cell-depleted T cells, or PBMCs; the material itself was cDNA or gDNA.

Per germline, CDR1 SGHRS and CDR2 YFSETQ. Germline trimming cut 1 base from V and 5 bases from J; bases unmatched to any gene: 3. The CDR3 extends over 14 amino acids. The authors' processing: Scientists estimated how many nucleated cells there were by amplifying reference gene primers. TCRdb's copy holds only in-frame clones and misses some; the assay was immunoSEQ multiplex PCR. V and J calls and clone size are copied from that table; D and trimming were computed from the DNA. The table lists about 81,000 clones, roughly four fifths of them singletons. The TCR comes from a man aged 55 to 69 with acute or convalescent COVID-19. Sequenced input: peripheral blood. The chain combines TRBV5-1 with TRBJ2-5; 9 bases match TRBD1. The CDR3 sequence is CASSLTGGWETQYF. The CDR3 coding sequence is TGCGCCAGCAGCTTGACAGGGGGCTGGGAGACCCAGTACTTC.